The present T cell receptor (beta chain) was sequenced within a study of T cell repertoires in aging, cancer and after chemotherapy. Peripheral blood genomic DNA, not sorted cells or RNA, was the template. Germline loops: CDR1 LNHNV, CDR2 YYDKDF (reference sequence). This CDR3 is 15 amino acids long. V shed 2 bases and J 5 bases; nucleotides not matched to a gene: 8. Multiplex touch-down PCR with TRB-A/B primers amplified rearranged V-D-J TRB sequences. Via MiXCR, TCRdb re-called the multiplex PCR reads, giving one row per CDR3 protein. Here the sample spans around 1,800 distinct CDR3 sequences, roughly a fifth being singletons. By its share, this clonotype is large.

This TCR was sampled from a human donor with a solid tumor. The sequenced material came from blood. The V and J genes are TRBV15 and TRBJ2-5; 7 bases align to TRBD1. For the CDR3, the DNA is TGTGCCACCAGCAGACCGAGACAGGGTCCGGAGACCCAGTACTTC. Translation gives CATSRPRQGPETQYF.